This T cell receptor beta chain was obtained from a study of post-analysis software for immune sequencing data. Turning to this clonotype: Its antigen remains unknown.

Libraries were made from TCR beta cDNA, and they carried unique molecular identifiers. Each CDR3 protein gets one entry after TCRdb re-called the PCR reads with MiXCR. The sample contains around 770,000 distinct CDR3 sequences, roughly 50% of which appear only once. CDR3 size: 14 residues. CDR1 and CDR2 (germline): SQVTM, ANQGSEA. V was clipped by 7 bases and J by 1 base, with 16 bases between them. Regarding the study as a whole: When patients were compared with controls, a handful of TRBV segments were more frequent, TRBV5-6, TRBV5-1 and TRBV20-1 among them.

The chain couples TRBV29-1 to TRBJ1-1, with a tentative D call TRBD1 (5 bases). Sequenced sample: blood. This receptor was obtained from a girl between 5 and 17 years old with multiple sclerosis. CDR3 bases: TGCAGCGCTCACCCCTACACAGGGAACACTGAAGCTTTCTTT. Translating it yields CSAHPYTGNTEAFF.